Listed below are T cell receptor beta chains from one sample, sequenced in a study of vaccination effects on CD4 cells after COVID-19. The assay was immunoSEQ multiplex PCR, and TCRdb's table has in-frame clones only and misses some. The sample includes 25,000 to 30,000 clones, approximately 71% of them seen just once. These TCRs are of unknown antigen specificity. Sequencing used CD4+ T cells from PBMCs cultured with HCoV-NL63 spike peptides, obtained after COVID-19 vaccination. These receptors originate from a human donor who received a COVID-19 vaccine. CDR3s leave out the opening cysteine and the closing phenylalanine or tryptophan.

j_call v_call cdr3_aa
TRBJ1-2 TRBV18 ASSPSTGLDYGYT
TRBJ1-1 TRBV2 ASIGRLAEAF
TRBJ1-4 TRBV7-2 ASSPGPGRTYEKLF
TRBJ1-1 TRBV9 ASSVGTGTQAF
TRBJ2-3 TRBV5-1 ASSFADSTDTQY
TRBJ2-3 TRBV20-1 SASSTDTQY
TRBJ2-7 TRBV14 ASSQIGTTYYEQY
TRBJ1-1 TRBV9 ASSGGRNTEAF
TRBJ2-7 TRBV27 ASRNSPRGVPYEQY
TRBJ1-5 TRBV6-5 ASSRLDRGQPQH
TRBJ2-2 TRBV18 ASRQDTGELF
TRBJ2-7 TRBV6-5 ASPRDSQLYEQY
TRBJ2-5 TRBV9 ASSVTDFQETQY
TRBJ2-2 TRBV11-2 ASSFRPSGGLNTGELF
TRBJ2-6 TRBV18 ASSPPGLKRSGANVLT
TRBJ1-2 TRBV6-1 ASSEGYGYT
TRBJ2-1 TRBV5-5 ASSPLAGGNNEQF
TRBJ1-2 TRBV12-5 ASGHGQGEGYT
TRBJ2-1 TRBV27 ASSPRPGKNEQF
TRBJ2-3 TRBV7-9 ASSLVLDTDTQY
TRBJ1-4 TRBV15 ATSRDYGQLNEKLF
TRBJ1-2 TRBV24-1 ATSDTSNRATNYGYT
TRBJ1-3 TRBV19 ASSSPGRSSGNTIY
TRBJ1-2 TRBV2 ASSWTGKDYGYT
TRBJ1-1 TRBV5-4 ASSGQGRWTEAF
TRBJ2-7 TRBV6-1 ASSESLLVVPYEQY
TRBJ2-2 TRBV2 ASRGLAGDDTGELF
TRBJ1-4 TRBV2 ATAGTGGNEKLF
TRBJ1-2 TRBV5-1 ASSLDGQSYGYT
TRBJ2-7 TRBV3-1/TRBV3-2 ASSQAGRRGAEQY
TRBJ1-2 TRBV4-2 ASSLYSQGNYGYT
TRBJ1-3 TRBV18 ASSPGGQYSGNTIY
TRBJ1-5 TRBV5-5 ASSPRAGRQNQPQH
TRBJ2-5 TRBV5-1 ASSTSGGVQETQY
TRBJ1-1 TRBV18 ASSRGEVTEAF
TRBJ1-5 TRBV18 ASSPFGHSNQPQH
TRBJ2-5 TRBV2 ATMDREHFQETQY
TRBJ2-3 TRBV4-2 ASSQDDRKRERADTQY
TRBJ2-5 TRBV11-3 ASSSVGLGETQY
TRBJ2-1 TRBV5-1 ASSLLQSYNEQF
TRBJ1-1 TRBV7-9 ASSPRQGTFTEAF
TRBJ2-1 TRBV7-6 ASSLVVLAGGPRSYNEQF
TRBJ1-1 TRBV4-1 ASSQPLQVRDRVNTEAF
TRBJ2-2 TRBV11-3 ASSLDQSGSGVTGELF
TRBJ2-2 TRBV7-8 ASSLTSGELF
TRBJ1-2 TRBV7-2 ASSLEVISYGYT
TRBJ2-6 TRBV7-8 ASSLRQGRSGANVLT
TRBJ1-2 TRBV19 ASSIGVQGTGYT
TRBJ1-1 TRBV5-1 ASSLVQPNTEAF
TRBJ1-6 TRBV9 ASSSDGDNSPLH
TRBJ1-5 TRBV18 ASSLRVTGDASNQPQH
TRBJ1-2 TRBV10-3 ATEGGITNYGYT
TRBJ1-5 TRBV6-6 ASSVRGNNQPQH
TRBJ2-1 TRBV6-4 ASSDSLAGGHEQF
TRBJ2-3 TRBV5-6 ASSFTGSLDTQY